This is a list of T cell receptor beta chains from one sample in a study of coeliac disease. The method was immunoSEQ multiplex PCR; TCRdb's version includes in-frame clones alone and lacks a portion of them. This table has about 5,400 clones, 50% to 65% appearing once. The sequencing sample was made of intraepithelial lymphocytes from the gut. The receptors were gathered from a woman aged 25 to 39 with active celiac disease. Both conserved end residues are part of each CDR3. D genes are given only for firm matches. Not every row has a clone size; where given, it reads once, few, many or a size class.

abundance,j_gene,v_gene,d_gene,len,CDR3aa,CDR3nt
-,TRBJ1-5,TRBV19,-,15,CASSIVQLGSQPQHF,TGTGCCAGTAGTATAGTACAGCTCGGAAGCCAGCCCCAGCATTTT
-,TRBJ2-3,TRBV7-2,TRBD1,13,CAIPGQGTDTQYF,TGTGCCATCCCGGGACAGGGCACAGATACGCAGTATTTT
-,TRBJ2-5,TRBV15,-,16,CATSMGGIDNRGTQYF,TGTGCCACCAGCATGGGGGGAATTGACAACCGTGGGACCCAGTACTTC
once,TRBJ2-7,TRBV2,-,12,CASSAAGYEQYF,TGTGCCAGCAGTGCGGCGGGCTACGAGCAGTACTTC
large,TRBJ1-1,TRBV29-1,-,12,CSVEANAGEAFF,TGCAGCGTTGAAGCTAACGCAGGGGAGGCTTTCTTT
few,TRBJ1-1,TRBV19,-,14,CASTSEWGGTEAFF,TGTGCCAGTACCTCTGAGTGGGGAGGCACTGAAGCTTTCTTT
-,TRBJ2-3,TRBV6-6,-,14,CASSYSPSTDTQYF,TGTGCCAGCAGTTACAGCCCTAGCACAGATACGCAGTATTTT
-,TRBJ1-6,TRBV5-4,TRBD1,17,CASSSRTGTFYNSPLHF,TGTGCCAGCAGCTCTCGGACAGGGACCTTCTATAATTCACCCCTCCACTTT
-,TRBJ2-7,TRBV30,TRBD1,13,CAWDRDSYYEQYF,TGTGCCTGGGACAGGGACAGCTACTACGAGCAGTACTTC
-,TRBJ1-5,TRBV11-2,-,14,CASSQDPYRQPQHF,TGCGCCAGCAGCCAAGATCCATACAGGCAGCCCCAGCATTTT
-,TRBJ1-2,TRBV19,TRBD1,14,CASSISRGNYGYTF,TGTGCCAGTAGTATCAGCAGGGGGAACTATGGCTACACCTTC
medium-sized,TRBJ1-6,TRBV6-1,TRBD1,15,CAIRDEGTGGTRLHF,TGTGCCATCCGGGACGAGGGGACAGGGGGGACTCGCCTCCACTTT
-,TRBJ1-3,TRBV6-4,TRBD1,15,CASIRQGVAGNTIYF,TGTGCCAGCATAAGACAGGGGGTTGCTGGAAACACCATATATTTT
-,TRBJ2-7,TRBV7-2,-,14,CASSLDRDRYEQYF,TGTGCCAGCAGCTTAGACAGGGATCGTTACGAGCAGTACTTC
-,TRBJ2-4,TRBV7-2,-,13,CASSLGQGNIQYF,TGTGCCAGCAGCTTAGGGCAGGGGAACATTCAGTACTTC
medium-sized,TRBJ2-7,TRBV6-6,TRBD1,14,CASTSVTGVHEQYF,TGTGCCAGCACCTCGGTGACAGGGGTCCACGAGCAGTACTTC
few,TRBJ2-7,TRBV19,-,8,CASNWGGF,TGTGCCAGTAATTGGGGCGGCTTC
-,TRBJ2-1,TRBV7-8,-,12,CASSLNRGEQFF,TGTGCCAGCAGCTTAAATAGGGGTGAGCAGTTCTTC
-,TRBJ2-3,TRBV28,-,13,CASSDRYTDTQYF,TGTGCCAGCTCGGACAGATACACAGATACGCAGTATTTT
-,TRBJ2-7,TRBV4-1,-,13,CASSQDSKDEQYF,TGCGCCAGCAGCCAAGATAGTAAAGACGAGCAGTACTTC
medium-sized,TRBJ1-1,TRBV28,TRBD1,17,CASRSFGQGYMNTEAFF,TGTGCCAGCAGATCTTTCGGACAGGGCTATATGAACACTGAAGCTTTCTTT
-,TRBJ1-5,TRBV19,-,16,CASSIAPRRYNQPQHF,TGTGCCAGTAGTATAGCTCCCAGGCGTTACAATCAGCCCCAGCATTTT
-,TRBJ2-2,TRBV4-2,-,16,CASSFEGGLNTGELFF,TGTGCCAGCAGCTTTGAGGGGGGGCTGAACACCGGGGAGCTGTTTTTT
medium-sized,TRBJ1-2,TRBV19,TRBD1,12,CASQTGDYGYTF,TGTGCCAGTCAGACAGGGGACTATGGCTACACCTTC
-,TRBJ2-3,TRBV13,TRBD2,14,CASSLGGGTDTQYF,TGTGCCAGCAGCTTGGGGGGGGGCACAGATACGCAGTATTTT
few,TRBJ1-6,TRBV4-1,-,15,CASSPGGLNNSPLHF,TGCGCCAGCAGCCCCGGCGGGCTAAATAATTCACCCCTCCACTTT
medium-sized,TRBJ2-7,TRBV15,-,15,CATSPGTGLPIEQYF,TGTGCCACCAGCCCTGGTACAGGTCTTCCGATTGAGCAGTACTTC
-,TRBJ1-1,TRBV9,-,13,CASSVGDYTEAFF,TGTGCCAGCAGCGTAGGGGACTACACTGAAGCTTTCTTT
few,TRBJ2-7,TRBV6-5,TRBD1,14,CASSYVGQTYEQYF,TGTGCCAGCAGTTATGTGGGACAGACCTACGAGCAGTACTTC
-,TRBJ2-7,TRBV7-3,-,13,CASSQDQGGEQYF,TGCGCCAGCAGCCAAGACCAGGGGGGCGAGCAGTACTTC
-,TRBJ2-1,TRBV19,TRBD2,16,CASSMGGWGLAGGPIF,TGTGCCAGTAGTATGGGAGGGTGGGGTCTAGCGGGGGGGCCAATCTTC
-,TRBJ2-4,TRBV2,TRBD1,14,CASSVQGAGNIQYF,TGTGCCAGCAGTGTACAGGGGGCCGGGAACATTCAGTACTTC
few,TRBJ1-6,TRBV5-5,-,14,CASSVAPTGSPLHF,TGTGCCAGCAGCGTCGCCCCAACGGGGTCACCCCTCCACTTT
few,TRBJ2-7,TRBV9,TRBD1,14,CASSAGTGFGEQYF,TGTGCCAGCAGCGCCGGGACAGGGTTTGGCGAGCAGTACTTC
-,TRBJ2-3,TRBV4-3,-,19,CASSQEAVQHVGDTDTQYF,TGCGCCAGCAGCCAAGAAGCGGTACAGCACGTAGGTGACACAGATACGCAGTATTTT
-,TRBJ2-7,TRBV5-4,-,15,CASSLGGDSAYEQYF,TGTGCCAGCAGCTTGGGGGGGGACAGTGCCTACGAGCAGTACTTC
-,TRBJ2-3,TRBV28,-,15,CASSLFARGTDTQYF,TGTGCCAGCAGTTTATTCGCGAGAGGCACAGATACGCAGTATTTT
-,TRBJ2-7,TRBV28,TRBD1,15,CASSATGGRVYEQYF,TGTGCCAGCAGTGCGACAGGGGGCCGGGTCTACGAGCAGTACTTC
-,TRBJ2-1,TRBV28,TRBD2,20,CASTPGTSGGSWMKYNEQFF,TGTGCCAGCACCCCTGGGACTAGCGGGGGGTCGTGGATGAAATACAATGAGCAGTTCTTC
-,TRBJ1-1,TRBV9,-,15,CASSAKGHPNTEAFF,TGTGCCAGCAGCGCTAAGGGACACCCGAACACTGAAGCTTTCTTT
-,TRBJ2-2,TRBV11-3,-,15,CASSLRQTNTGELFF,TGTGCCAGCAGCTTGAGGCAGACGAACACCGGGGAGCTGTTTTTT
-,TRBJ1-6,TRBV4-1,-,16,CASSQDQRGYNSPLHF,TGCGCCAGCAGCCAAGATCAGCGGGGGTACAATTCACCCCTCCACTTT